Presented here are 14 T cell receptor beta chains from one specimen sequenced in a study of blood T cell repertoires in COVID-19. Assay used: immunoSEQ multiplex PCR; TCRdb lists only in-frame clones, some missing. The data show about 59,000 clones, around four fifths seen once. The sample was peripheral blood. Receptors originate from an elderly man with acute or convalescent COVID-19.

On this clone itself: Sequence at one end of the junction differs from germline and may be a read error. The rearrangement uses TRBV7-7 and TRBJ2-1; D perhaps matches TRBD2 (6 bases). CDR1 and CDR2 from the germline V gene are SSHAT and FNYEAQ (reference sequence). The CDR3 is made up of 15 amino acids. CDR3 loop: CASSLGRTGVSEQFF. CDR3 sequence (DNA): TGTGCTAGCAGCTTAGGGCGCACGGGAGTCAGTGAGCAGTTCTTC.

In this sample, this clone turned up a few times. Other nucleotide sequences from this sample produce the same CDR3. The chain carries TRBV7-3 and TRBJ2-5; tentative D call: TRBD1 (5 bases). CDR1 is SGHTA, CDR2 FQGTGA, per germline. Deletions cut 3 bases from V and 5 bases from J, with 13 bases between. The CDR3 sequence is 14 residues long. The CDR3 spells CASSFGTGEETQYF. CDR3 nucleotides: TGTGCCAGCAGCTTCGGAACAGGAGAGGAGACCCAGTACTTC.

This sequence joins TRBV5-4 and TRBJ1-1; unclear D gene. CDR3 size: 16 residues. CDR1 SGHNT and CDR2 YYREEE come from the germline V gene (reference sequence). With 4 bases removed from V and 5 bases from J, the gap between germline ends came to 21 bases. Here the CDR3 DNA reads TGTGCCAGCAGCCCGCCGAGGGTGGTAGGAGAAACTGAAGCTTTCTTT. It codes for CASSPPRVVGETEAFF.

This clone was counted only a few times. The chain uses TRBV5-1 and TRBJ1-2; 7 bases are a match to TRBD1. CDR3 length equals 15 residues. Germline V gene data show CDR1 as SGHRS and CDR2 as YFSETQ. V was pared by 3 bases and J by 2 bases, with 7 bases of the junction left unmatched. In DNA, the CDR3 is TGCGCCAGCAGCTCGGGACAGAGCTCGAACTATGGCTACACCTTC. Translated: CASSSGQSSNYGYTF.

V gene TRBV10-2 combines with J gene TRBJ1-4; maybe TRBD1 (5 bases). The V gene's germline CDR1 is WSHSY and CDR2 SAAADI. Trimming stripped 5 bases from V and 3 bases from J, with 7 bases between. The CDR3 contains 13 residues. This CDR3 reads CASSPGSNEKLFF. The DNA for the CDR3 is TGCGCCAGCAGTCCAGGGTCTAATGAAAAACTGTTTTTT.

This chain links TRBV27 with TRBJ1-6; TRBD1 might be the D (6 bases). Germline V gene lookup returns CDR1 MNHEY and CDR2 SMNVEV (reference sequence). V was cut by 6 bases and J by 10 bases, with 16 bases left in between. This CDR3 has 14 amino acids. CDR3 region: CASSDRFVESPLHF. The CDR3 DNA sequence: TGTGCCAGCAGCGACAGGTTCGTCGAGTCACCCCTCCACTTT.

This clone showed up just a few times. V usage is TRBV5-1 and J usage is TRBJ2-1; TRBD2 matches 8 bases. Germline CDR1 is SGHRS and CDR2 is YFSETQ. The V segment lost 10 bases and the J segment 5 bases; nucleotides outside the gene matches: 5. The CDR3 extends over 12 amino acids. CDR3 sequence reads: CASRGGHNEQFF. The CDR3 nucleotides read TGCGCCTCCCGGGGGGGTCACAATGAGCAGTTCTTC.

The chain is built from TRBV30 and TRBJ1-2, with 10 bases lining up with TRBD1. The CDR3 runs to 15 residues. With 0 bases clipped from V and 8 bases from J, the junction kept 9 bases outside the gene matches. CDR1 and CDR2 (germline): GTSNPN, SVGIG (reference sequence). The chain's CDR3 is CAWSVRQGAPWGYTF. CDR3 sequence (DNA): TGTGCCTGGAGTGTACGACAGGGGGCCCCCTGGGGCTACACCTTC.

V usage is TRBV29-1 and J usage is TRBJ1-5; TRBD1 agrees at 8 bases. Germline V CDR1 and CDR2: SQVTM, ANQGSEA. The CDR3 length is 14 residues. V lost 4 bases and J lost 5; bases outside the gene matches: 7. The CDR3 sequence is CSVATGAWDQPQHF. CDR3 sequence (DNA): TGCAGCGTTGCGACAGGGGCATGGGATCAGCCCCAGCATTTT.

There are a few counts of this clone. This chain links TRBV5-1 with TRBJ1-2, with D perhaps TRBD1 (6 bases). The CDR3 consists of 15 residues. Per germline, CDR1 SGHRS and CDR2 YFSETQ. Between the trimmed V and J ends, which lost 3 bases and 6 bases, there was a span of 18 bases. In nucleotides, the CDR3 is TGCGCCAGCAGCTCTCAAGCGCCCCAGGGGAATGGCTACACCTTC. This codes for CASSSQAPQGNGYTF.

The V call is TRBV24-1, the J call TRBJ2-3; a weak D match, TRBD1 (6 bases). Trimming took 3 bases from V and 3 from J, leaving 15 bases between them. The CDR3 sequence is 16 residues long. Looked up from germline, CDR1 is KGHDR and CDR2 is SFDVKD. The CDR3 coding sequence is TGTGCCACCAGTGATCCAGGGGCGAGGAGTACAGATACGCAGTATTTT. Its translation: CATSDPGARSTDTQYF.

The rearrangement links TRBV19 to TRBJ1-1; possibly TRBD1 for D (6 bases). This CDR3 is built from 13 residues. Deletions cut 5 bases from V and 3 bases from J, with 10 bases between. Germline CDR1 and CDR2: LNHDA and SQIVND (reference sequence). CDR3: CASSRQVYTEAFF. The DNA of the CDR3 is TGTGCCAGTAGTCGACAGGTGTACACTGAAGCTTTCTTT.

This sequence joins TRBV18 and TRBJ2-2; the D gene is possibly TRBD2 (6 bases). Germline CDR1 is KGHSH and CDR2 is LQKENI. V was cut by 1 base and J by 2 bases, with 8 bases left in between. The CDR3 runs 15 residues. The CDR3 protein is CASSPQGGNTGELFF. The CDR3 nucleotides read TGTGCCAGCTCACCACAGGGAGGAAACACCGGGGAGCTGTTTTTT.

The V and J genes are TRBV12-3 or TRBV12-4 and TRBJ1-2, with D maybe TRBD1 (6 bases). The germline V and J ends were trimmed by 5 bases and 6 bases, with 10 bases remaining between them. This CDR3 spans 12 amino acids. The CDR3 coding sequence is TGTGCCAGCAGTCGGGACATAAATGGCTACACCTTC. Its protein is CASSRDINGYTF.